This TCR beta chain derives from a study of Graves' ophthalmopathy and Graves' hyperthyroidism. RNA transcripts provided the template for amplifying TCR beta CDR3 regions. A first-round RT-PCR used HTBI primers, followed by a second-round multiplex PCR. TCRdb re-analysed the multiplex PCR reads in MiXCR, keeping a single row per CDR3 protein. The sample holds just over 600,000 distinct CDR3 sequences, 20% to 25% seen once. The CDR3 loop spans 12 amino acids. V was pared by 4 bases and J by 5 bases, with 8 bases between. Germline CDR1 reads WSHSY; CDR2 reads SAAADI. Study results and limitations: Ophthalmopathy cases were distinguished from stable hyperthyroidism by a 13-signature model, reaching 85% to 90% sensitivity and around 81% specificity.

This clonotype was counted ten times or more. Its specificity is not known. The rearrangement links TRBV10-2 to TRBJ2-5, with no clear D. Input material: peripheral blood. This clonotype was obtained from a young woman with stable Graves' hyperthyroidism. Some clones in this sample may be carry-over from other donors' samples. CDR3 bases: TGCGCCAGCAGTGGTACTACGGAGACCCAGTACTTC. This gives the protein CASSGTTETQYF.